This T cell receptor beta chain appears in the sequencing data of a study of control samples from healthy donors and cancer patients. Looked up from germline, CDR1 is SGHAT and CDR2 is FQNNGV. This CDR3 is 15 amino acids long. Trimming cost V 1 base and J 2 bases; bases outside gene matches: 4. This clone was recorded only once. TCRdb keeps only in-frame clones here, not all; method: immunoSEQ multiplex PCR. The table shows 100,000 to 150,000 clones, with roughly 92% occurring only once. This sequence originates from a man aged 80 or over with head and neck cancer. The genes are TRBV11-2 and TRBJ2-5; TRBD2 matches at 7 bases. Sequencing was carried out using PBMCs. The CDR3 region has the DNA TGTGCCAGCAGCTTAGCGGGGGGTTCTCAAGAGACCCAGTACTTC. It translates to CASSLAGGSQETQYF.